These 20 T cell receptor beta chains were all obtained from the same sample, sequenced in a study of human thymus T cells (dated by TCRdb to 2019 to 2021). The library was made by the immunoSEQ multiplex PCR assay. TCRdb provides this immuneACCESS table in a form limited to in-frame rearrangements. Some clones are lacking; in checked studies, under half of them reflect an unresolved V gene, and why the rest are absent is not known. The sample profile shows more than 45,000 clones; 94% of them were found once. The ten largest account for about 6.5% of the sample. Sequencing used blood. The source of these receptors is a boy under two years old with a congenital heart defect but otherwise immunologically healthy.

The chain recombines TRBV5-1 with TRBJ1-1; D ambiguous. This CDR3 spans 15 amino acids. Germline V gene sequence: CDR1 SGHRS, CDR2 YFSETQ. Trimming removed 0 bases at V and 0 bases at J, with 9 bases between. The CDR3 DNA reads TGCGCCAGCAGCTTGGTTGGCAGCATGAACACTGAAGCTTTCTTT. Translated: CASSLVGSMNTEAFF.

The chain recombines TRBV7-2 with TRBJ1-5; 9 nucleotides agree with TRBD1. The ends lost 1 base at V and 2 bases at J; junction bases unmatched: 0. From germline, CDR1 is SGHTA and CDR2 FQGNSA. The CDR3 is 15 amino acids. CDR3: CASSLGDRGNQPQHF. The CDR3 DNA reads as TGTGCCAGCAGCTTAGGGGACAGGGGCAATCAGCCCCAGCATTTT.

This clone came up once. As DNA, the CDR3 is TGTGCCAGCAGCGTCAGGGTAGCTGAAGCTTTCTTT. As protein: CASSVRVAEAFF. The V gene is TRBV7-9, the J gene TRBJ1-1; weak D call: TRBD1 (5 bases). Germline V gives CDR1 SEHNR, CDR2 FQNEAQ (reference sequence). This CDR3 has 12 residues. V was clipped by 5 bases and J by 6 bases, with 10 bases between them.

The chain couples TRBV4-2 to TRBJ2-1, with no clear D. The CDR3 runs to 15 residues. V lost 0 bases and J 7 bases, leaving 13 bases between the germline ends. Per the germline V gene, CDR1 is LGHNA and CDR2 is YNFKEQ. The CDR3 DNA is TGTGCCAGCAGCCAAGATCCGATTAATAGGAATGAGCAGTTCTTC. The encoded protein is CASSQDPINRNEQFF.

The J gene is TRBJ2-2, the V gene TRBV5-1, with unresolved D. The CDR3 has 13 residues. Per the germline V gene, CDR1 is SGHRS and CDR2 is YFSETQ. The germline V and J ends were trimmed by 2 bases and 4 bases, with 6 bases remaining between them. The CDR3 bases are TGCGCCAGCAGCTTCGAGGTCACCGGGGAGCTGTTTTTT. As protein: CASSFEVTGELFF.

This clone was found a few times. The chain is built from TRBV2 and TRBJ1-1; no clear D gene. V was pared by 3 bases and J by 5 bases, with 13 bases between. CDR3 length equals 14 residues. Germline V lookup: CDR1 SNHLY, CDR2 FYNNEI. Here the CDR3 DNA reads TGTGCCAGCAGTGAGACATCCCAAGCGACTGAAGCTTTCTTT. This gives the protein CASSETSQATEAFF.

In this sample, this clone turned up once. CDR3 sequence: CASSLVGGGHTDTQYF. The DNA for the CDR3 is TGCGCCAGCAGCTTGGTCGGCGGGGGCCACACAGATACGCAGTATTTT. The chain employs TRBV5-1 and TRBJ2-3, with D perhaps TRBD2 (7 bases). The CDR3 has 16 amino acids. Trimming stripped 0 bases from V and 2 bases from J, with 13 bases between. Germline loops: CDR1 SGHRS, CDR2 YFSETQ.

This clone was recorded a few times. This chain connects TRBV9 to TRBJ1-6; a weak D match, TRBD1 (6 bases). Germline CDR1 SGDLS, CDR2 YYNGEE. The CDR3 sequence is 15 residues long. Trimming left V 0 bases short and J 3 bases short, with 7 bases between. DNA for the CDR3: TGTGCCAGCAGCGTAGCGGGACACTATAATTCACCCCTCCACTTT. Encoded protein: CASSVAGHYNSPLHF.

The chain joins TRBV9 to TRBJ2-3; D not resolved. There are 14 residues in the CDR3. Between the trimmed V and J ends, which lost 0 bases and 5 bases, there was a span of 10 bases. CDR1 and CDR2 (germline): SGDLS, YYNGEE. The CDR3 sequence is CASSVVGLRDTQYF. CDR3 sequence (DNA): TGTGCCAGCAGCGTAGTAGGGCTGAGAGATACGCAGTATTTT.

This sequence joins TRBV2 and TRBJ1-1; no firm D call. Germline V gene lookup returns CDR1 SNHLY and CDR2 FYNNEI. V lost 6 bases, J lost 5 bases, and 7 bases lay in between. The CDR3 sequence is 11 residues long. DNA of the CDR3: TGTGCCAGCAGCCCCCTAACTGAAGCTTTCTTT. It codes for CASSPLTEAFF.

The chain recombines TRBV10-3 with TRBJ1-2, with 7 nucleotides matching TRBD1. The CDR3 length is 15 residues. Trimming removed 4 bases from V and 0 bases from J; junction bases left unmatched: 5. From germline, CDR1 is ENHRY and CDR2 SYGVKD. In DNA form, the CDR3 reads TGTGCCATCAGTGCCTACAGGGGATCTAACTATGGCTACACCTTC. Translated: CAISAYRGSNYGYTF.

A few counts support this clone. The chain recombines TRBV11-3 with TRBJ1-6; a weak D match, TRBD1 (5 bases). The CDR3 has 16 amino acids. CDR1 SGHNT and CDR2 YENEEA come from the germline V gene. Trimming left V 6 bases short and J 0 bases short, with 12 bases between. The DNA of the CDR3 is TGTGCCAGCAGTAAGAGGGGCAGCTCCTATAATTCACCCCTCCACTTT. It translates to CASSKRGSSYNSPLHF.

The chain couples TRBV5-1 to TRBJ2-5; D may correspond to TRBD1 or TRBD2 (5 bases each). The ends were cut back, 2 bases at V and 6 bases at J, with 14 bases in the middle. CDR1 is SGHRS and CDR2 is YFSETQ in the germline V gene. CDR3 size: 14 residues. The CDR3 nucleotides are TGCGCCAGCAGCTTAGGCGCAGAGGGGCAGACCCAGTACTTC. It specifies CASSLGAEGQTQYF.

This chain connects TRBV5-1 to TRBJ2-7; 10 bases match TRBD1. The CDR3 totals 14 residues. The germline V gene encodes CDR1 SGHRS and CDR2 YFSETQ. V dropped 4 bases and J dropped 2; count of bases not matched to a gene: 3. DNA of the CDR3: TGCGCCAGCAGCCCGGGACAGGGGCCCTACGAGCAGTACTTC. Translated: CASSPGQGPYEQYF.

This clone showed up just once. The chain combines TRBV5-1 with TRBJ2-2; D not resolved. The CDR3 runs to 14 residues. V gave up 2 bases and J gave up 4 bases, with 9 bases separating them. From germline, CDR1 is SGHRS and CDR2 YFSETQ. The CDR3, as DNA: TGCGCCAGCAGCTTTGTCTCTCCCACCGGGGAGCTGTTTTTT. Translated: CASSFVSPTGELFF.

The chain recombines TRBV6-1 with TRBJ2-5; D may be TRBD2 (5 bases). V dropped 3 bases and J dropped 4 bases, with 12 bases sitting between them. The CDR3 loop spans 14 amino acids. Germline V gene lookup returns CDR1 MNHNS and CDR2 SASEGT. The CDR3 region has the DNA TGTGCCAGCAGTGAGATAGTCCGGGGAGAGACCCAGTACTTC. Its translation: CASSEIVRGETQYF.

The chain has TRBV5-1 and TRBJ2-1; TRBD2 matches 8 bases. Germline V gives CDR1 SGHRS, CDR2 YFSETQ. This CDR3 is 19 amino acids long. The junction had 11 bases not matched to a gene; V was cut back by 0 bases and J by 0 bases. Here the CDR3 DNA reads TGCGCCAGCAGCTTGGTTCCATTGGCGGGGGGCTACTCCTACAATGAGCAGTTCTTC. As protein: CASSLVPLAGGYSYNEQFF.

V gene TRBV18 combines with J gene TRBJ2-7; weak D call: TRBD2 (6 bases). This CDR3 is 12 amino acids long. The germline V gene encodes CDR1 KGHSH and CDR2 LQKENI. The ends were cut back, 1 base at V and 6 bases at J, with 7 bases in the middle. CDR3 amino acids: CASSPLGGEQYF. The CDR3 nucleotides read TGTGCCAGCTCACCACTGGGGGGCGAGCAGTACTTC.

V gene TRBV10-3 combines with J gene TRBJ2-7; D might be TRBD1 or TRBD2, each matching 8 bases. The CDR3 runs 16 residues. Germline V gives CDR1 ENHRY, CDR2 SYGVKD. Trimming shortened V by 6 bases and J by 0 bases, and 18 bases separated the two germline ends. CDR3 loop: CAIRGRQGTSSYEQYF. The CDR3 bases are TGTGCCATCAGGGGGAGACAGGGGACTAGCTCCTACGAGCAGTACTTC.

The J gene is TRBJ2-7, the V gene TRBV19, with TRBD1 identical over 8 bases. Germline CDR1 and CDR2: LNHDA and SQIVND (reference sequence). V lost 5 bases, J lost 2 bases, and 8 bases stayed unmatched. CDR3 length equals 15 residues. The DNA of the CDR3 is TGTGCCAGTAGTGTCGCCGGGACAGGTGCCTACGAGCAGTACTTC. This encodes CASSVAGTGAYEQYF.